This T cell receptor beta chain was sequenced in a study of blood T cells in healthy people across ages. A second about 6 to 12 cycle PCR used barcoded and J-beta primers. From the 5' RACE reads, TCRdb called clonotypes with MiXCR, one entry per CDR3 protein. The sample holds about 1.7 million distinct CDR3 sequences; roughly 30% are singletons and the top ten take 7.7%. From germline, CDR1 is SGHTA and CDR2 FQGNSA. Trimming stripped 1 base from V and 4 bases from J, with 6 bases between. The CDR3 loop spans 13 amino acids. This clonotype was seen a few times. This sequence was found in a woman aged 25 to 39 in good health. The chain combines TRBV7-2 with TRBJ2-3; D is unclear. Source material: blood. The CDR3 spells CASSLGPSDTQYF. The CDR3, as DNA: TGTGCCAGCAGCTTAGGTCCCTCAGATACGCAGTATTTT.